A single sample is the source of the 2 T cell receptor beta chains below, sequenced in a study of T cells in Graves' hyperthyroidism and ophthalmopathy. Amplified TCR beta CDR3 regions derived from RNA transcripts. HTBI primers drove first-round RT-PCR of the TCR CDR3. TCRdb recomputed calls from the multiplex PCR reads with MiXCR, one row per CDR3 protein. The sample consists of a few hundred thousand distinct CDR3 sequences, roughly a fifth of them appearing once. Sequencing was done on a sample of blood. These receptors came from a middle-aged man with Graves' ophthalmopathy.

The chain carries TRBV6-1 and TRBJ2-5; D not resolved. V was pared by 1 base and J by 7 bases, with 7 bases between. The CDR3 has 12 residues. The germline V gene encodes CDR1 MNHNS and CDR2 SASEGT. The CDR3 DNA reads TGTGCCAGCAGTGAAGGAGTGGGGACCCAGTACTTC. It codes for CASSEGVGTQYF.

The V call is TRBV11-2, the J call TRBJ1-6; possible D gene TRBD1, 5 bases. The CDR3 consists of 14 residues. The germline CDR1 and CDR2 sequences are SGHAT and FQNNGV. V lost 0 bases and J lost 12, with 12 bases in between. The CDR3 region is CASSLDRRGLPLHF. The CDR3 DNA follows: TGTGCCAGCAGCTTAGATCGGAGGGGATTACCCCTCCACTTT.